The 21 T cell receptor beta chains listed next were all sequenced from one sample in a study of OX40 agonist ivuxolimab in advanced cancers. Sequencing was performed with immunoSEQ multiplex PCR; in TCRdb, only in-frame clones are kept and a portion is missing. The table lists 72,000 or so clones, about four fifths of them singletons, with 1.2% in the top ten. Sequenced here: CD4+ or CD8+ T cells sorted from blood, sampled in a trial of the OX40 agonist ivuxolimab. Receptors originate from an adult with an advanced solid tumor such as melanoma, head and neck, liver or kidney cancer.

The chain has TRBV18 and TRBJ1-5, with 9 bases identical to TRBD1. CDR1 and CDR2 (germline): KGHSH, LQKENI. J was trimmed by 5 bases and V by 6 bases; bases with no gene match: 5. The CDR3 covers 14 residues. The CDR3, as DNA: TGTGCCAGCTCCGCGGGACAGGGTTATCAGCCCCAGCATTTT. Translating it yields CASSAGQGYQPQHF.

The V and J genes are TRBV5-4 and TRBJ2-1; D is uncertain. Germline-derived CDR1 and CDR2 are SGHNT and YYREEE (reference sequence). The CDR3 consists of 11 residues. The V end was cut by 4 bases, the J end by 4 bases, with 3 bases between. In DNA form, the CDR3 reads TGTGCCAGCAGCGTGTACAATGAGCAGTTCTTC. Translation: CASSVYNEQFF.

The V and J genes are TRBV5-1 and TRBJ2-1; 8 nucleotides line up with TRBD1. The trim removed 3 bases at V and 4 bases at J, leaving 21 bases unmatched. The CDR3 spans 20 residues. From germline, CDR1 is SGHRS and CDR2 YFSETQ. In DNA form, the CDR3 reads TGCGCCAGCAGCTGGGCCGGGACAGGAGGAGCCCAGAAGGGGTACAATGAGCAGTTCTTC. It is translated as CASSWAGTGGAQKGYNEQFF.

This chain links TRBV7-9 with TRBJ2-2; possible D gene TRBD1, 5 bases. The CDR3 has 14 residues. Germline lookup yields CDR1 SEHNR and CDR2 FQNEAQ (reference sequence). Trimming shortened V by 3 bases and J by 5 bases, and 10 bases separated the two germline ends. The CDR3 loop is CASSLAGRTGELFF. For the CDR3, the DNA is TGTGCCAGCAGCTTGGCAGGGCGGACCGGGGAGCTGTTTTTT.

This chain joins TRBV5-8 and TRBJ1-2; D perhaps matches TRBD1 (5 bases). The CDR3 runs 16 residues. CDR1 is SGHTS and CDR2 is YDEGEE in the germline V gene. Trimming took 2 bases from V and 0 from J, leaving 14 bases between them. Written as DNA, the CDR3 is TGTGCCAGCAGCTTCCAGGGAGGTGGATCTAACTATGGCTACACCTTC. Its protein is CASSFQGGGSNYGYTF.

This clone was detected only a few times. The V and J genes are TRBV6-6 and TRBJ2-7, with no clear D. The CDR3 loop spans 12 amino acids. The V gene lost 6 bases and the J gene lost 0 bases, with 6 bases spanning the gap. The germline gives CDR1 MNHNY, CDR2 SVGAGI (reference sequence). The chain's CDR3 is CASSVTSYEQYF. The CDR3 DNA is TGTGCCAGCAGCGTCACCTCCTACGAGCAGTACTTC.

This clone was recorded only once. The rearrangement uses TRBV30 and TRBJ2-2, with 8 bases identical to TRBD1. The CDR3 runs to 16 residues. Germline V lookup: CDR1 GTSNPN, CDR2 SVGIG (reference sequence). V gave up 2 bases and J gave up 2 bases; unmatched junction bases: 7. The CDR3 DNA is TGTGCCTGGAGTTTTTCCGGGACAGGCAACACCGGGGAGCTGTTTTTT. Translated, it gives CAWSFSGTGNTGELFF.

V is TRBV5-4 and J is TRBJ2-7; TRBD2 might be the D (7 bases). Trimming removed 6 bases at V and 5 bases at J, with 18 bases between. From germline, CDR1 is SGHNT and CDR2 YYREEE (reference sequence). CDR3 size: 14 residues. This chain's CDR3 is CASTLRGGEDEQYF. The CDR3 DNA is TGTGCCAGCACCCTGAGGGGGGGCGAAGACGAGCAGTACTTC.

V gene TRBV6-1 combines with J gene TRBJ1-5, with 9 bases identical to TRBD1. CDR1 is MNHNS and CDR2 is SASEGT in the germline V gene. The CDR3 totals 15 residues. J was trimmed by 6 bases and V by 6 bases; bases with no gene match: 9. The CDR3 nucleotides read TGTGCCAGCAGGGGACAGGGCAGGAATCGTCAGCCCCAGCATTTT. It translates to CASRGQGRNRQPQHF.

CDR3 region: CASSQGGQVQTEAFF. The CDR3 DNA reads TGTGCCAGCAGCCAAGGGGGACAAGTTCAAACGGAAGCTTTCTTT. The rearrangement links TRBV4-2 to TRBJ1-1, with D tentatively TRBD1 (6 bases). Between the trimmed V and J ends, which lost 1 base and 8 bases, there was a span of 17 bases. CDR1 is LGHNA, CDR2 YNFKEQ, per germline. The CDR3 totals 15 residues.

This clone has a handful of counts. The chain has TRBV9 and TRBJ1-5; unclear D gene. The CDR3 contains 13 residues. Germline values: CDR1 SGDLS, CDR2 YYNGEE. Trimming cost V 3 bases and J 5 bases, with 9 bases left between them. The CDR3 sequence: CASSAHWDQPQHF. In nucleotides, the CDR3 is TGTGCCAGCAGCGCCCACTGGGATCAGCCCCAGCATTTT.

The V call is TRBV6-6, the J call TRBJ2-5; TRBD1 matches at 7 bases. V gave up 6 bases and J gave up 2 bases; unmatched junction bases: 9. The CDR3 covers 15 residues. CDR1 is MNHNY and CDR2 is SVGAGI in the germline V gene (reference sequence). The CDR3 reads CASSPTGRLQETQYF. The CDR3, as DNA: TGTGCCAGCAGCCCGACAGGGCGTCTGCAAGAGACCCAGTACTTC.

The CDR3 sequence: CSAEGQANYGYTF. The CDR3 nucleotides are TGCAGCGCTGAGGGGCAAGCTAACTATGGCTACACCTTC. The chain has TRBV29-1 and TRBJ1-2, with D possibly being TRBD1 (5 bases). This CDR3 has 13 residues. Trimming shortened V by 7 bases and J by 0 bases, and 12 bases separated the two germline ends. Germline CDR1 SQVTM, CDR2 ANQGSEA.

The chain has TRBV5-4 and TRBJ1-2; D remains ambiguous. The V and J ends lost 0 bases and 4 bases respectively, with 10 bases between them. The CDR3 consists of 14 residues. Germline CDR1 is SGHNT and CDR2 is YYREEE (reference sequence). The CDR3 DNA reads TGTGCCAGCAGCTTGGACTGGACCGTCTATGGCTACACCTTC. The encoded protein is CASSLDWTVYGYTF.

The chain is built from TRBV27 and TRBJ1-3; TRBD1 matches at 9 bases. The germline gives CDR1 MNHEY, CDR2 SMNVEV (reference sequence). The V segment lost 8 bases and the J segment 1 base; nucleotides outside the gene matches: 0. The CDR3 is 13 amino acids. The CDR3 DNA sequence: TGTGCCAGCGGGACAGGGTCTGGAAACACCATATATTTT. Translated: CASGTGSGNTIYF.

The rearrangement joins TRBV2 to TRBJ1-5; D is unresolved. The CDR3 is 13 residues long. Germline V gene lookup returns CDR1 SNHLY and CDR2 FYNNEI. V lost 3 bases, J lost 6 bases, and 9 bases lay in between. For the CDR3, the DNA is TGTGCCAGCAGTGATTCCTTCCGTCAGCCCCAGCATTTT. Its translation: CASSDSFRQPQHF.

This clone was counted a few times. The chain uses TRBV9 and TRBJ1-4; 9 positions match TRBD1. CDR3 length: 15 residues. V shed 0 bases, J shed 8 bases, and the junction held 5 bases outside the gene matches. The germline CDR1 and CDR2 sequences are SGDLS and YYNGEE. Written as DNA, the CDR3 is TGTGCCAGCAGCGTAGGGGACAGGGCCCGGGAAAAACTGTTTTTT. Amino acids: CASSVGDRAREKLFF.

This chain connects TRBV7-9 to TRBJ2-3; no clear D gene. The V gene's germline CDR1 is SEHNR and CDR2 FQNEAQ (reference sequence). Trimming removed 1 base from V and 6 bases from J, with 11 bases in between. The CDR3 spans 14 residues. Here the CDR3 DNA reads TGTGCCAGCAGCTTAGGGCTAGACGGGGATACGCAGTATTTT. Translated: CASSLGLDGDTQYF.

J is TRBJ2-2 and V is TRBV5-1, with D perhaps TRBD2 (6 bases). CDR3 length: 16 residues. Between the trimmed V and J ends, which lost 1 base and 0 bases, there was a span of 10 bases. CDR1 and CDR2 from the germline V gene are SGHRS and YFSETQ. The DNA of the CDR3 is TGCGCCAGCAGCTTGAATCCGGGGGCGAACACCGGGGAGCTGTTTTTT. Protein: CASSLNPGANTGELFF.

The chain links TRBV19 to TRBJ1-1; weak D call: TRBD1 (5 bases). Germline CDR1 is LNHDA and CDR2 is SQIVND (reference sequence). The CDR3 contains 15 residues. V lost 5 bases and J 0 bases, leaving 13 bases between the germline ends. CDR3 nucleotides: TGTGCCAGTAGTCCTAAGGGGCACATGAACACTGAAGCTTTCTTT. Translated: CASSPKGHMNTEAFF.

The chain joins TRBV4-1 to TRBJ1-5, with D perhaps matching TRBD1 (5 bases). This CDR3 spans 16 amino acids. CDR1 MGHRA and CDR2 YSYEKL come from the germline V gene. Trimming removed 4 bases from V and 4 bases from J, with 17 bases in between. CDR3 coding DNA: TGCGCCAGCAGCCTCTCTTTAACAAGGGGAAATCAGCCCCAGCATTTT. The encoded protein is CASSLSLTRGNQPQHF.